Reported below is one T cell receptor beta chain. This clone was detected only once. Its specific antigen is unknown. Base qualities are not provided; no much larger clone lies one nucleotide away. The label giving this sample's time point can be read as: newly diagnosed, previously untreated cHL patient sample. As a comparison group for the relapsed/refractory trial patients, PBMCs were sequenced from patients with newly diagnosed, previously untreated classical Hodgkin lymphoma. Peripheral blood was collected in 8 mL Vacutainer Cell Preparation Tubes, from which PBMCs were isolated by centrifugation and then cryopreserved. The data were obtained in a study of PD-1 blockade in classical Hodgkin lymphoma (TCRdb year 2020). Turning to the overall study: To define a peripheral blood immune signature of response to PD-1 blockade in classical Hodgkin lymphoma, the study combined TCR beta sequencing with CyTOF. Here is what the overall study found, with its caveats: The study was limited to a single clinical trial cohort, and causes of repertoire differences, possibly disease activity or prior therapy, remained undefined. Baseline TCR diversity was reported to be lower in newly diagnosed patients than in healthy donors, and even lower in relapsed/refractory patients.

Genomic DNA was extracted with the Qiagen DNeasy kit from unsorted PBMCs and from negatively selected CD4+ and CD8+ fractions. Amplification of TCR beta CDR3 regions was done by immunoSEQ multiplex PCR with primers that anneal to V and J segments. A synthetic immune receptor repertoire was used to minimize amplification bias, and remaining bias was computationally removed after sequencing. As for how the authors treated the data: Custom Python scripts were used to quantify repertoire diversity as the Shannon entropy index. Unsorted, CD4+ and CD8+ repertoires were analyzed separately, except in combined analyses where CD4+ and CD8+ sequences were merged in silico. This is the immuneACCESS table as TCRdb keeps it, with only in-frame sequences that have V and J called. A part of the clones is gone; compared with another copy, unresolved V genes explain less than half, and the rest is unexplained. V and J calls plus clone size are reproduced from that table; the DNA served to infer D and trimming. The sample contains 25,000 to 35,000 clones, 94% of them found a single time. The ten largest clones add up to about 2.3% of the sample.

V drops 2 bases and J drops 7 bases, leaving 18 bases in between. CDR1 and CDR2, looked up from the germline V gene, are KGHSH and LQKENI. Including cysteine and phenylalanine, the CDR3 has 17 amino acids. The retained sequence is limited to the CDR3, 51 bases, with the frame set at the first base. Recombination connected TRBV18 to TRBJ1-6, and TRBD1 may be the D gene, going by 5 matching bases. Sequencing input: peripheral blood mononuclear cells (PBMCs). This TCR derives from a human donor with classical Hodgkin lymphoma. The CDR3 region has the sequence CASSPRGRGVWNSPLHF. DNA sequence: TGTGCCAGCTCACCAAGGGGTAGAGGGGTCTGGAATTCACCCCTCCACTTT.